One and the same sample provided the 5 T cell receptor beta chains below, sequenced in a study of blood T cell repertoires in COVID-19. Sequencing was performed with immunoSEQ multiplex PCR; in TCRdb, only in-frame clones are kept and a portion is missing. The sample has a few hundred thousand clones; roughly 84% are singletons. The specimen was peripheral blood. The receptor set was obtained from a middle-aged man who had recovered from COVID-19.

This chain connects TRBV19 to TRBJ1-3, with D unclear. CDR3 length: 15 residues. Germline CDR1 LNHDA, CDR2 SQIVND (reference sequence). V lost 6 bases and J 0 bases, leaving 12 bases between the germline ends. CDR3 DNA: TGTGCCAGTAGCGGTCCGGTGATCTCTGGAAACACCATATATTTT. It encodes CASSGPVISGNTIYF.

A few counts support this clone. The V call is TRBV25-1, the J call TRBJ1-1; D is perhaps TRBD1 (6 bases). V was shortened by 5 bases and J by 12 bases, with 19 bases between the two germline ends. The CDR3 totals 13 residues. Germline V CDR1 and CDR2: MGHDK, SYGVNS. The DNA for the CDR3 is TGTGCCAGCAGTTTTAATACCGGACAGAGAACTTTCTTT. It codes for CASSFNTGQRTFF.

This rearrangement joins TRBV12-5 to TRBJ1-4; a possible D gene is TRBD1 (5 bases). The CDR3 consists of 16 residues. The V end was cut by 2 bases, the J end by 6 bases, with 16 bases between. From germline, CDR1 is LGHNT and CDR2 FRNRAP. Here the CDR3 reads CASGLPRGEGYEKLFF. In DNA, the CDR3 is TGTGCTAGTGGTTTGCCCCGGGGGGAAGGGTATGAAAAACTGTTTTTT. Together with reference TRBV12-5 and TRBJ1-4, the CDR3 gives the full variable domain: DARVTQTPRHKVTEMGQEVTMRCQPILGHNTVFWYRQTMMQGLELLAYFRNRAPLDDSGMPKDRFSAEMPDATLATLKIQPSEPRDSAVYFCASGLPRGEGYEKLFFGSGTQLSVL.

The chain is built from TRBV7-2 and TRBJ2-3; 7 bases agree with TRBD1. V lost 1 base to trimming and J lost 3 bases; unmatched junction nucleotides: 4. This CDR3 contains 15 residues. The V gene's germline CDR1 is SGHTA and CDR2 FQGNSA. The CDR3 protein is CASSLDGTVTDTQYF. CDR3 bases: TGTGCCAGCAGCTTAGATGGGACAGTTACAGATACGCAGTATTTT.

The count of this clone is one. The chain couples TRBV7-2 to TRBJ1-5, with D possibly matching TRBD1 (5 bases). V dropped 1 base and J dropped 3 bases, with 10 bases sitting between them. The CDR3 has 15 residues. Germline V gene sequence: CDR1 SGHTA, CDR2 FQGNSA. CDR3 residues: CASSLVQGLNQPQHF. In DNA, the CDR3 is TGTGCCAGCAGCTTAGTCCAGGGCCTCAATCAGCCCCAGCATTTT.